This T cell receptor (beta chain) was obtained from a study of cytomegalovirus exposure and HLA in healthy donors. Study findings and constraints: TCR beta V segments were, for the most part, productive about 87% or about 30% of the time in an earlier analysis. Later analysis associated a missense DCLRE1C variant with TCR beta V- and J-gene trimming.

The PCR contained 60 Vbeta and 13 Jbeta primers. Here immunoSEQ multiplex PCR was the method, and the copy in TCRdb shows in-frame clones only, minus some. The sample includes some 130,000 clones, 82% of them seen just once. CDR3 size: 15 residues. Germline V gene lookup returns CDR1 GTSNPN and CDR2 SVGIG (reference sequence). The ends lost 4 bases at V and 9 bases at J; junction bases unmatched: 11. Details on this clone: Its antigen remains unidentified.

Sequencing input: PBMCs. The receptor was derived from a woman aged 50 to 60 in good health and CMV-seropositive. This chain connects TRBV30 to TRBJ1-6, with 8 bases matching TRBD1. CDR3 coding DNA: TGTGCCTGGAACCGTGTGGACAGGGAAAGTTCACCCCTCCACTTT. Residues: CAWNRVDRESSPLHF.